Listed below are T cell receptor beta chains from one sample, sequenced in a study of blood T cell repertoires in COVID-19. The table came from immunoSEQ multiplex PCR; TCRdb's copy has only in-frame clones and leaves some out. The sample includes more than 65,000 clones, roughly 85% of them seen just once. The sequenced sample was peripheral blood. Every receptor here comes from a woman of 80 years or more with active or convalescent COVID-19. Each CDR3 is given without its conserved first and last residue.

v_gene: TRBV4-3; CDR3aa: ASSQDGKAPGRGGPTDTQY
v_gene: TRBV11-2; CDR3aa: ASSSKGTGSNTGELF
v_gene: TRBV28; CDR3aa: ASKGGLSSYEQY
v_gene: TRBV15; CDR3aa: ATSRDAVSGANVLT
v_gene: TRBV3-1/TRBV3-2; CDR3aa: ASSRTDPGELF
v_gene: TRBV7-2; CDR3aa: ASSLSGRAWETQY
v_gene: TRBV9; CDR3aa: ASSVERLGVGELF
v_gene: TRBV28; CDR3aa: ASSLSQGGYT
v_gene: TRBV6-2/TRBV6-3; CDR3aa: ASSGGPGSNYGYT
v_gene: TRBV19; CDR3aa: ASSAWEGRTDTQY
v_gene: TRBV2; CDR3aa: ASSGGEGRETQY
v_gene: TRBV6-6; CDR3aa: ASSSEGGAYEQY
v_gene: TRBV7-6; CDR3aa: ASSASGTSRAEQF
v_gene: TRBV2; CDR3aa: ASSVEGGQPQH
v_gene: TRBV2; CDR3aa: AGRRSANTGELF
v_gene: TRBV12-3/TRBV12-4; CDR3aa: ASSTVYWDTQY
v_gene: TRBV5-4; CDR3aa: ASSSRQGDNSPLH
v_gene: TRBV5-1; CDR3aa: ASSLEAGHYNEQF
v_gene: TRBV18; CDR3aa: ASSHGTSGETQY
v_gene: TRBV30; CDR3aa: ASNPVIQGAGANVLT
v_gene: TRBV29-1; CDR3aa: SVTGTSGNTGELF
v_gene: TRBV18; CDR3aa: ASSPREGEKLF
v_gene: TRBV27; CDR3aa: ASSLTGLAEYNEQF
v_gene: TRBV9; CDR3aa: ASSVAGGSLVGGEQF
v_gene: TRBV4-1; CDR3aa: ASSRATGGHGNEQF
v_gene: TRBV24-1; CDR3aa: ASRNAGGPGNTGELF
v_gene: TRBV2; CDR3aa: ASSDPSGGDTDTQY
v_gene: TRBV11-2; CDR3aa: ASSSSALGGT
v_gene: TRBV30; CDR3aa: AWSGRGPSTDTQY
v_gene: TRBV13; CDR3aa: ASSLGLGGEQY
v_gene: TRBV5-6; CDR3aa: ASSLALGVGTDTQY
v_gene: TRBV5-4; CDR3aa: ASRQASGRAEETQY
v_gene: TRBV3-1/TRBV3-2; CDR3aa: ASSQGGIAQY
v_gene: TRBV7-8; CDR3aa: ASSRPRTGGTDTQY
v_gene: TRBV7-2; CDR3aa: ASSFWTRTDTQY
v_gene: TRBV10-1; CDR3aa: ASSEGDTGELF
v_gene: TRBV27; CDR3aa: ASSFLSSSGSIYNEQF
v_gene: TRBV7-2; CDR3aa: ASKDRGNYGYT
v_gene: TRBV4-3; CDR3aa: ASSQEGEGLDEKLF
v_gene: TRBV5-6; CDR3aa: ASSPRGSGVLETQY
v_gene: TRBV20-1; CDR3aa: SAGTGGGYT
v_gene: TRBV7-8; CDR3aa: ASSVNLNTEAF
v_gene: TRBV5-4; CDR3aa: ASSWDREKEKLF